This record looks at one T cell receptor beta chain sequence and its context. What antigen it recognizes has not been identified. No much larger clone is present one base from it, and per-base qualities are unavailable. The sample is drawn from a study of cytomegalovirus exposure and HLA in healthy donors (dated by TCRdb to 2016 to 2017). About the full investigation: According to a later analysis, the 110 or so validation repertoires were produced on the same platform as the approximately 690 repertoires of the first cohort. A separate validation cohort of about 110 different subjects was used in addition to the 666-subject first cohort. The study aimed to test whether signatures of past pathogen exposure could be identified by cataloging public T cell receptors. High-throughput TCR immunosequencing, statistical association of individual TCRs with disease status, and machine learning were combined to predict cytomegalovirus infection status.

The donors were included in the validation cohort of 130 or so subjects, a group kept apart from the approximately 650-subject first cohort. From a lookup of the germline V gene (reference sequence), CDR1 and CDR2 are DFQATT and SNEGSKA. The CDR3 goes from the cysteine to the phenylalanine over 11 residues. Only the CDR3 DNA stays, 33 bases, in frame from base 1. V and J lose 0 bases and 9 bases, and a span of 9 bases separates them. Libraries were made using the immunoSEQ multiplex PCR assay. For the original study's pipeline: A statistical classification framework was built to diagnose cytomegalovirus status from the catalog of TCR beta chain sequences. The table was pulled from immuneACCESS by TCRdb, which kept in-frame rearrangements only. Such tables lose some clones; where checked, under half of the loss comes from unresolved V genes, and the rest has no known cause. V and J calls plus clone size are reproduced from that table; the DNA served to infer D and trimming. The sample table holds some 170,000 clones, of which around 88% were seen once. Jointly, the top ten make up around 2.3% of the sample.

On the study overall, not on this receptor specifically: All 120 or so repertoires were used to score co-occurrence in the validation cohort in a later analysis, because that analysis had no HLA typing for the cohort. While some public TCRs were present in many individuals, most TCR sequences turned up only very rarely across donors. The classifier was reported to diagnose cytomegalovirus status with high specificity and sensitivity in both the original and validation cohorts. A total of roughly 160 TCR beta chains were listed by the study as associated with cytomegalovirus. It was suggested by the authors that the approach could potentially be generalized to other disease states and immunological phenotypes. Subsequent analysis determined that TCRs grouped into clusters in the first cohort also showed a tendency toward co-occurrence across the 90 to 150 validation repertoires, and roughly 95% of cluster scores exceeded 0. Three of the identified cytomegalovirus-associated TCR beta chains were confirmed in vitro to be specific for cytomegalovirus antigens.

The sequencing input was PBMCs. This TCR derives from a woman between 18 and 29 years old in good health and CMV-seronegative. The chain joins TRBV20-1 to TRBJ2-7; the D gene is perhaps TRBD2, from 5 matching bases. This receptor carries the CDR3 CSARETSSQYF. The DNA is TGCAGTGCTAGAGAAACTAGTTCGCAGTACTTC.